This T cell receptor (beta chain) was obtained from a study of post-analysis software for immune sequencing data. The wider study: Some patients lacked subtype; others had relapsing-remitting, secondary progressive or progressive-relapsing disease.

Notes on the study in general: Compared with controls, patients showed significantly lower normalized Chao1 diversity. F measure grouped same-batch samples tightly together.

TCR beta libraries were prepared from cDNA with unique molecular identifiers. Input amounts of roughly 0.85 to 10 million T cells were used. These gave roughly 0.5 million cDNA molecules, so each molecule approximated one T cell. TCRdb redid the calling of the PCR reads with MiXCR, one entry per CDR3 protein. The sample has hundreds of thousands of distinct CDR3 sequences, approximately 30% seen once. This clonotype was seen a few times. Its cognate antigen is unknown. The clonotype comes from a girl aged 10 to 17 with multiple sclerosis. The sequenced sample consisted of blood.

The chain's CDR3 is CSASRDSAYNEQFF. The CDR3 bases are TGCAGTGCTAGCCGGGACAGCGCGTACAATGAGCAGTTCTTC. The chain employs TRBV20-1 and TRBJ2-1; 7 nucleotides line up with TRBD1. From germline, CDR1 is DFQATT and CDR2 SNEGSKA (reference sequence). This CDR3 contains 14 residues. The ends lost 3 bases at V and 4 bases at J; junction bases unmatched: 6.